This T cell receptor beta chain came from a study of blood T cell repertoires in COVID-19 (dated by TCRdb to 2020 to 2021). A note on the overall study: Samples covering the acute and convalescent phases of COVID-19 were provided by collaborators in the United States, Italy and Spain. The prospective study material was composed of cDNA or gDNA derived from T cells, B-cell-depleted T cells, or PBMCs. Subjects who had been exposed to COVID-19, were actively infected with it, or had recovered from it provided the deeply sampled blood TCRbeta repertoires that made up the dataset. The repertoires were made available in a free public database intended to serve as a resource for research on the immune response to SARS-CoV-2. The samples were drawn from two sources: the first 160 participants of the ongoing ImmuneRACE study, and some 1,300 subjects contributed by 6 global collaborators. A de-identified subject ID, COVID-19 status, age in years and sex were almost always included in the sample metadata. Where available, HLA class I and class II types were taken from metadata supplied by the sample provider and were not determined by assay-based typing.

As regards this clone: Its antigen is not yet known. No much larger clone is present one base from it, and per-base qualities are unavailable.

The full study reports these points: How much clinical and demographic metadata was included differed by source and by participant, and the metadata was provided uncurated.

Whole blood was collected in K2EDTA tubes by collaborating institutions according to the institutions' own protocols. For TCRbeta analysis, collaborators shipped samples in one of three forms: frozen whole blood, isolated PBMCs, or DNA extracted from either of those sample types. TCRbeta CDR3 regions were amplified from genomic DNA using the immunoSEQ Assay, a bias-controlled multiplex PCR. In the source study's methods: The number of nucleated cells in each sample was estimated from the amplification of reference gene primers within the assay. Sequence reads were collapsed and filtered to measure the absolute abundance of every unique TCRbeta CDR3 rearrangement. Productive Simpson clonality was computed per sample as the square root of Simpson's diversity index over productive rearrangements. The table was pulled from immuneACCESS by TCRdb, which kept in-frame rearrangements only. Such tables lose some clones; where checked, under half of the loss comes from unresolved V genes, and the rest has no known cause. V, J and clone size are taken as reported in that table, and D and trimming were inferred from the DNA itself. The sample table records around 120,000 clones; 85% to 90% of these occur just once. The top ten clones comprise more than 25% of the sample.

The CDR3 measures 15 amino acids from cysteine to phenylalanine. The entry retains the CDR3 DNA only, 45 bases that are in frame from base 1. Trimmed from V: 5 bases; trimmed from J: 11 bases; junction bases lacking a gene match: 14. In the germline V gene, CDR1 corresponds to SGHTA and CDR2 to FQGTGA. The chain links TRBV7-3 with TRBJ2-1, and TRBD1 matches 8 of the central bases. Sequenced material: peripheral blood. The clonotype was recovered from a woman in her 70s with acute or convalescent COVID-19. At the DNA level, the sequence is TGTGCCAGCAGCCTCGGACAGGGCACAGACTTTCAGCAGTTCTTC. It codes for CASSLGQGTDFQQFF.